The present T cell receptor (beta chain) was sequenced within a study of beta chain features in type 1 diabetes. Overall study findings and caveats: Any HLA-type effect on TCRB rearrangement remained unresolved here.

Since all of the isolated RNA was reverse transcribed, expressed TCRB transcripts were what got sequenced. Data came from immunoSEQ multiplex PCR; TCRdb stores just in-frame clones and leaves some out. The sample carries around 200,000 clones, less than 15% recorded once. Every participating donor gave one draw, a heparinised blood sample averaging roughly 100 mL. By way of CD45RO/CCR7/CD25/CD127/CD95/CD27, the CD4+ regulatory, stem cell-like memory, central memory and naive cells were sorted. Post-sort purity exceeded 95% for all sorted populations. Of note for this clone: Its antigen remains unknown.

The CDR3 has 15 amino acids. CDR1 ENHRY and CDR2 SYGVKD come from the germline V gene. J lost 2 bases, V lost 9 bases, and 8 bases had no gene match. The rearrangement links TRBV10-3 to TRBJ1-5; 9 positions match TRBD1. The specimen was central memory CD4+ T cells from blood. This clonotype was obtained from a woman aged 18-35 years in good health. CDR3 amino acids: CAIRDRDGRNQPQHF. As DNA, the CDR3 is TGTGCCATTAGGGACAGGGACGGTCGCAATCAGCCCCAGCATTTT.